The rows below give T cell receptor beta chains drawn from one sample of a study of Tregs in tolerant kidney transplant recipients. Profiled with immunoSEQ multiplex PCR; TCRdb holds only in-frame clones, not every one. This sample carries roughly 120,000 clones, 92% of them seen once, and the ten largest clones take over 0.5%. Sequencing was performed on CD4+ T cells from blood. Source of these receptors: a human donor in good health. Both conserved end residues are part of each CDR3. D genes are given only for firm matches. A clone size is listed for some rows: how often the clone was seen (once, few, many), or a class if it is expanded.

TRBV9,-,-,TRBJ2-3,CASSVEGVRADTQYF,TGTGCCAGCAGCGTAGAGGGGGTTCGGGCAGATACGCAGTATTTT
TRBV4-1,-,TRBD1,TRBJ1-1,CASSQESTGVNTEAFF,TGCGCCAGCAGCCAAGAGAGCACAGGGGTGAACACTGAAGCTTTCTTT
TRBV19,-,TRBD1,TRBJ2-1,CASSMTGLGEQFF,TGTGCCAGTAGTATGACAGGGTTGGGAGAGCAGTTCTTC
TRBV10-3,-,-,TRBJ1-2,CAISDRGTGVGYTF,TGTGCCATCAGTGATAGGGGGACGGGTGTAGGCTACACCTTC
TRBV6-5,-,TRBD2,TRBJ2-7,CASRFGLAGETEQYF,TGTGCCAGCAGGTTCGGACTAGCGGGAGAAACAGAGCAGTACTTC
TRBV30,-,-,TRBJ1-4,CAWSRPATEKLFF,TGTGCCTGGAGTAGGCCAGCTACGGAAAAACTGTTTTTT
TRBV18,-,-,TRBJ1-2,CASSPASGDGYTF,TGTGCCAGCTCACCGGCGTCAGGGGATGGCTACACCTTC
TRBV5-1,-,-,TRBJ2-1,CASSFGTLGNEQFF,TGCGCCAGCAGCTTCGGGACCTTGGGCAATGAGCAGTTCTTC
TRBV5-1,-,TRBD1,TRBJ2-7,CASSLGGQGLWEQYF,TGCGCCAGCAGCTTGGGGGGACAGGGCCTATGGGAGCAGTACTTC
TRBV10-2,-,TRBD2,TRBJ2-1,CASSSLSTSGRGGEQFF,TGCGCCAGCAGTTCCTTATCGACTAGCGGGAGAGGCGGTGAGCAGTTCTTC
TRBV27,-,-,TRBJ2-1,CASSAYGADNEQFF,TGTGCCAGCAGTGCGTACGGGGCCGACAATGAGCAGTTCTTC
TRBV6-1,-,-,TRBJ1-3,CASRDSSGNTIYF,TGTGCCAGCAGGGACAGCTCTGGAAACACCATATATTTT
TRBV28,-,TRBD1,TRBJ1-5,CASSPGQSHQPQHF,TGTGCCAGCAGCCCGGGACAGTCCCATCAGCCCCAGCATTTT
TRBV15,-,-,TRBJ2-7,CATSLWRSSYEQYF,TGTGCCACCAGTCTATGGAGGAGCTCCTACGAGCAGTACTTC
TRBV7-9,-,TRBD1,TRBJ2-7,CASSRDRAYEQYF,TGTGCCAGCAGCCGGGACAGGGCCTACGAGCAGTACTTC
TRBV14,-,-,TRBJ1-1,CASSQQGLGTEAFF,TGTGCCAGCAGCCAACAGGGTTTGGGCACTGAAGCTTTCTTT
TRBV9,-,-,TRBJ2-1,CASSVYRNNEQFF,TGTGCCAGCAGCGTATACAGAAACAATGAGCAGTTCTTC
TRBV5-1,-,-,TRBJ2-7,CASSLDRDGEQYF,TGCGCCAGCAGCTTGGACAGGGACGGGGAGCAGTACTTC
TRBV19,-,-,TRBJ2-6,CASSEGGANVLTF,TGTGCCAGTAGTGAAGGTGGGGCCAACGTCCTGACTTTC
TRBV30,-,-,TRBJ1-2,CAWSRGNYGYTF,TGTGCCTGGAGTCGGGGGAACTATGGCTACACCTTC
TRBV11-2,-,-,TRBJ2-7,CASSRPRVTYEQYF,TGTGCCAGCAGCCGGCCACGGGTTACCTACGAGCAGTACTTC
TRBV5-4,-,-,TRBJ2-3,CASSLGGTASTDTQYF,TGTGCCAGCAGCTTAGGCGGGACAGCGAGCACAGATACGCAGTATTTT
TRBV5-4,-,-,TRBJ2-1,CASSPAISSYNEQFF,TGTGCCAGCAGCCCGGCGATTAGCTCCTACAATGAGCAGTTCTTC
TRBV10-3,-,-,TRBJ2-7,CAISEWIGGTTYEQYF,TGTGCCATCAGTGAGTGGATTGGCGGCACTACCTACGAGCAGTACTTC
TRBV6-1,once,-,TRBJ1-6,CASSEALSGGATYNSPLHF,TGTGCCAGCAGTGAAGCGTTGTCGGGGGGAGCAACCTATAATTCACCCCTCCACTTT
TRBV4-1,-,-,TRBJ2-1,CASSARGSSYNEQFF,TGCGCCAGCAGCGCACGGGGGAGCTCCTACAATGAGCAGTTCTTC
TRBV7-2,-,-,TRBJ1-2,CASSLDRVYGYTF,TGTGCCAGCAGCTTAGACAGGGTCTATGGCTACACCTTC
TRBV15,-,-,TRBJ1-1,CATSRGPGGGDTEAFF,TGTGCCACCAGCAGAGGCCCCGGGGGGGGAGACACTGAAGCTTTCTTT
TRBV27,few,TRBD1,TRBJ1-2,CASRGEDRGRGYTF,TGTGCCAGCAGGGGAGAAGACAGGGGCCGGGGCTACACCTTC
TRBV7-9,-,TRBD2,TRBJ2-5,CASSPGLKRGASKTQYF,TGTGCCAGCAGCCCTGGGCTGAAGCGGGGGGCCTCAAAGACCCAGTACTTC
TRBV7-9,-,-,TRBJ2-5,CASSFARETQYF,TGTGCCAGCAGCTTTGCCAGGGAGACCCAGTACTTC
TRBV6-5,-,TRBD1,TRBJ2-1,CASSYSNRQGDEQFF,TGTGCCAGCAGTTACTCGAATAGGCAGGGGGATGAGCAGTTCTTC
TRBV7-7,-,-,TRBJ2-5,CASSLGQQETQYF,TGTGCTAGCAGCTTAGGGCAGCAAGAGACCCAGTACTTC
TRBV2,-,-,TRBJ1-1,CASSQTGWVGSEAFF,TGTGCCAGCAGCCAAACAGGGTGGGTGGGAAGTGAAGCTTTCTTT
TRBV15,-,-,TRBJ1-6,CATSRNREGQSPLHF,TGTGCCACCAGCAGAAACAGGGAAGGGCAATCACCCCTCCACTTT
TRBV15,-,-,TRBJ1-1,CATSEPLGGNTEAFF,TGTGCCACCAGCGAGCCGCTAGGGGGGAACACTGAAGCTTTCTTT
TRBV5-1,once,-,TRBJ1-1,CASRDAGNTEAFF,TGCGCCAGCCGCGATGCGGGGAACACTGAAGCTTTCTTT
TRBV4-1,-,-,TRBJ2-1,CASSQEQGWGEQFF,TGCGCCAGCAGCCAAGAACAGGGATGGGGTGAGCAGTTCTTC
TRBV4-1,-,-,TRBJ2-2,CASSQEGIRTGELFF,TGCGCCAGCAGCCAAGAGGGCATAAGGACCGGGGAGCTGTTTTTT
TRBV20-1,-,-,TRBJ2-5,CSATKGETQYF,TGCAGTGCTACAAAGGGTGAGACCCAGTACTTC
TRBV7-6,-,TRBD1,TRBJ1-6,CASSLEDRRRNSPLHF,TGTGCCAGCAGCTTAGAGGACAGGAGAAGGAATTCACCCCTCCACTTT